The clone carrying this T cell receptor beta chain has at least ten counts. Antigen unknown. Unique molecular identifiers were attached to individual cDNA molecules. TCRdb re-called the 5' RACE reads through MiXCR, storing one row per CDR3 protein. The table lists approximately 76,000 distinct CDR3 sequences, over 13% of them singletons, with under 4% in the top ten. In germline, CDR1 is WNHNN, CDR2 SYGVQD (reference sequence). The CDR3 loop spans 15 amino acids. Trimming cost V 0 bases and J 5 bases; bases outside gene matches: 6. The source of the sample is a study of early T cells in non-severe SARS-CoV-2 infection. Study overall: Bulk RNA from unsorted whole blood was sequenced; chains were unpaired. Overall study findings and caveats: VDJdb matching, biased toward anti-spike CD8 responses, missed private and CD4 specificities.

The V and J genes are TRBV10-1 and TRBJ2-7, with 8 nucleotides matching TRBD1. The specimen sequenced was whole blood. The clonotype was recovered from an adult who was a healthcare worker with PCR-confirmed SARS-CoV-2 infection or an uninfected control (not recorded which). This chain's CDR3 is CASSESTGAGDEQYF. Here the CDR3 DNA reads TGCGCCAGCAGTGAGTCGACAGGGGCCGGGGACGAGCAGTACTTC.